A selection of T cell receptor beta chains follows, all from one sample in a study of OX40 agonist ivuxolimab in advanced cancers. Only in-frame clones appear in the TCRdb table, and some are missing; sequencing was by immunoSEQ multiplex PCR. Among under 45,000 clones listed, around 84% were seen once. Sequencing used CD4+ or CD8+ T cells sorted from blood, obtained in a trial of the OX40 agonist ivuxolimab. These receptors were obtained from an adult with an advanced solid tumor such as melanoma, head and neck, liver or kidney cancer. The CDR3 runs from the conserved cysteine through the conserved F or W. The D gene is left open where the match is weak. The size entry is marked missing in some rows and otherwise reads once, few, many or a size class.

TRBJ1-1,14,-,TRBV13,-,CASSTGGVNTEAFF,TGTGCCAGCAGCACCGGAGGGGTGAACACTGAAGCTTTCTTT
TRBJ2-3,15,-,TRBV27,TRBD1,CASSSGGAGSETQYF,TGTGCCAGCAGTTCAGGGGGCGCGGGTTCGGAGACGCAGTATTTT
TRBJ2-2,16,-,TRBV6-1,TRBD1,CASSAHSGTGVGELFF,TGTGCCAGCAGTGCTCACTCCGGGACAGGGGTCGGGGAGCTGTTTTTT
TRBJ2-5,15,-,TRBV18,TRBD1,CASSRDSGVSETQYF,TGTGCCAGCTCACGGGACAGCGGCGTTTCAGAGACCCAGTACTTC
TRBJ2-1,17,-,TRBV27,TRBD2,CASSLLGYSGGANEQFF,TGTGCCAGCAGTTTATTGGGTTATAGCGGGGGGGCCAATGAGCAGTTCTTC
TRBJ2-6,16,-,TRBV9,-,CASSVGHQSGANVLTF,TGTGCCAGCAGCGTGGGACATCAGTCTGGGGCCAACGTCCTGACTTTC
TRBJ2-1,13,-,TRBV5-6,-,CASSLGGTDEQFF,TGTGCCAGCAGCTTAGGGGGGACGGATGAGCAGTTCTTC
TRBJ2-1,12,once,TRBV11-2,-,CASSLSLEEQFF,TGTGCCAGCAGCTTATCACTAGAAGAGCAGTTCTTC
TRBJ1-6,16,-,TRBV5-4,-,CASSRSGTGGISPLHF,TGTGCCAGCAGCAGATCCGGGACGGGGGGAATTTCACCCCTCCACTTT
TRBJ2-3,14,-,TRBV7-8,TRBD2,CASSSGGGMDTQYF,TGTGCCAGCAGCTCTGGGGGAGGGATGGATACGCAGTATTTT
TRBJ2-2,19,once,TRBV4-1,TRBD2,CASSQNPTSGRVNTGELFF,TGCGCCAGCAGCCAAAACCCAACTAGCGGGAGGGTTAACACCGGGGAGCTGTTTTTT
TRBJ2-1,14,-,TRBV2,TRBD1,CASSRDRGYNEQFF,TGTGCCAGCAGCCGGGACAGGGGGTACAATGAGCAGTTCTTC
TRBJ2-5,15,-,TRBV5-1,-,CASSWGQGFQETQYF,TGCGCCAGCAGCTGGGGCCAGGGTTTCCAAGAGACCCAGTACTTC
TRBJ2-2,13,-,TRBV11-1,-,CASSFFEGGELFF,TGTGCCAGCAGCTTCTTCGAGGGCGGGGAGCTGTTTTTT
TRBJ2-7,15,-,TRBV18,TRBD2,CASSPRGGNSYEQYF,TGTGCCAGCTCGCCTCGGGGGGGGAACTCCTACGAGCAGTACTTC
TRBJ2-2,15,few,TRBV2,TRBD2,CASTPDGGGTGELFF,TGTGCCAGCACCCCCGATGGGGGGGGGACCGGGGAGCTGTTTTTT
TRBJ1-4,14,-,TRBV28,-,CASASGKTNEKLFF,TGTGCCAGCGCTTCGGGAAAAACTAATGAAAAACTGTTTTTT
TRBJ2-1,16,-,TRBV12-5,-,CASGLAPKDSNNEQFF,TGTGCTAGTGGTTTGGCGCCCAAGGACTCGAACAATGAGCAGTTCTTC
TRBJ2-7,17,few,TRBV11-2,-,CASSGSTQGRGFYEQYF,TGTGCCAGCAGCGGAAGCACACAGGGGAGGGGATTCTACGAGCAGTACTTC
TRBJ1-2,12,-,TRBV30,TRBD1,CAWSVQGDGYTF,TGTGCCTGGAGTGTACAGGGGGATGGCTACACCTTC
TRBJ2-1,16,-,TRBV18,TRBD2,CASSPLSGGDYNEQFF,TGTGCCAGCTCACCACTGAGCGGGGGGGATTACAATGAGCAGTTCTTC
TRBJ2-7,12,-,TRBV6-1,-,CASSRSVGEQYF,TGTGCCAGCAGTCGCTCCGTCGGCGAGCAGTACTTC
TRBJ1-2,14,few,TRBV2,TRBD1,CASILPGGRYGYTF,TGTGCCAGCATACTGCCAGGGGGAAGGTATGGCTACACCTTC
TRBJ2-7,12,few,TRBV6-6,TRBD1,CASSRTGSEQYF,TGTGCCAGCAGCCGGACAGGGTCCGAGCAGTACTTC
TRBJ2-7,13,-,TRBV19,-,CASSPFTKGEQYF,TGTGCCAGTAGCCCCTTCACAAAGGGCGAGCAGTACTTC
TRBJ1-3,14,-,TRBV30,-,CAWRAGFSGNTIYF,TGTGCCTGGAGGGCGGGGTTCTCTGGAAACACCATATATTTT
TRBJ1-1,13,-,TRBV5-5,-,CASSSGAGTEAFF,TGTGCCAGCAGCTCAGGGGCAGGGACTGAAGCTTTCTTT
TRBJ1-2,13,-,TRBV10-3,-,CAIHSGTSYGYTF,TGTGCCATCCACTCTGGTACGTCATATGGCTACACCTTC
TRBJ2-2,15,-,TRBV4-1,TRBD2,CASSHGLAGAGELFF,TGCGCCAGCAGCCATGGACTAGCGGGAGCCGGGGAGCTGTTTTTT
TRBJ1-2,12,-,TRBV6-6,-,CASSQGNYGYTF,TGTGCCAGCAGTCAGGGAAACTATGGCTACACCTTC
TRBJ2-1,13,once,TRBV28,TRBD1,CASSKGQGNEQFF,TGTGCCAGCAGCAAGGGACAGGGCAATGAGCAGTTCTTC
TRBJ1-1,13,-,TRBV5-1,-,CASSLARQDEAFF,TGCGCCAGCAGCTTGGCGCGACAGGATGAAGCTTTCTTT
TRBJ2-2,14,-,TRBV7-9,-,CASSLGANTGELFF,TGTGCCAGCAGCTTGGGGGCGAACACCGGGGAGCTGTTTTTT
TRBJ2-7,13,-,TRBV6-5,-,CASSSHGPYEQYF,TGTGCCAGCAGTTCGCACGGACCCTACGAGCAGTACTTC
TRBJ1-3,16,few,TRBV16,-,CASSQDPPTYGNTIYF,TGTGCCAGCAGCCAAGATCCCCCGACATATGGAAACACCATATATTTT
TRBJ2-2,14,few,TRBV18,TRBD1,CASSQDRRTGELFF,TGTGCCAGCTCCCAGGACAGGCGGACCGGGGAGCTGTTTTTT
TRBJ2-2,15,few,TRBV5-4,TRBD1,CASSFGQGDTGELFF,TGTGCCAGCAGCTTTGGACAGGGGGACACCGGGGAGCTGTTTTTT
TRBJ2-1,14,-,TRBV7-3,-,CASSFGGGGNEQFF,TGTGCCAGCAGCTTTGGGGGAGGCGGAAATGAGCAGTTCTTC
TRBJ2-1,16,-,TRBV9,-,CASSVGSRGKINEQFF,TGTGCCAGCAGCGTAGGCTCGAGAGGGAAGATCAATGAGCAGTTCTTC
TRBJ1-6,16,-,TRBV19,TRBD1,CASSEGRGHSNSPLHF,TGTGCCAGTAGTGAAGGAAGGGGGCACAGTAATTCACCCCTCCACTTT
TRBJ1-1,13,once,TRBV11-3,-,CASSPAQGTEAFF,TGTGCCAGCAGCCCCGCGCAGGGTACTGAAGCTTTCTTT
TRBJ2-1,15,-,TRBV6-5,TRBD2,CASSLSGGAADEQFF,TGTGCCAGCAGCCTCAGCGGGGGGGCCGCGGATGAGCAGTTCTTC
TRBJ1-5,15,-,TRBV2,TRBD1,CASSPSGGSNQPQHF,TGTGCCAGCAGCCCCTCAGGGGGTAGCAATCAGCCCCAGCATTTT
TRBJ1-2,15,-,TRBV5-1,TRBD1,CASSLGDRGNYGYTF,TGCGCCAGCAGCTTGGGGGACAGGGGCAACTATGGCTACACCTTC
TRBJ2-7,15,-,TRBV29-1,-,CSVVLNDRDSYEQYF,TGCAGCGTTGTCTTAAATGACCGGGATTCCTACGAGCAGTACTTC